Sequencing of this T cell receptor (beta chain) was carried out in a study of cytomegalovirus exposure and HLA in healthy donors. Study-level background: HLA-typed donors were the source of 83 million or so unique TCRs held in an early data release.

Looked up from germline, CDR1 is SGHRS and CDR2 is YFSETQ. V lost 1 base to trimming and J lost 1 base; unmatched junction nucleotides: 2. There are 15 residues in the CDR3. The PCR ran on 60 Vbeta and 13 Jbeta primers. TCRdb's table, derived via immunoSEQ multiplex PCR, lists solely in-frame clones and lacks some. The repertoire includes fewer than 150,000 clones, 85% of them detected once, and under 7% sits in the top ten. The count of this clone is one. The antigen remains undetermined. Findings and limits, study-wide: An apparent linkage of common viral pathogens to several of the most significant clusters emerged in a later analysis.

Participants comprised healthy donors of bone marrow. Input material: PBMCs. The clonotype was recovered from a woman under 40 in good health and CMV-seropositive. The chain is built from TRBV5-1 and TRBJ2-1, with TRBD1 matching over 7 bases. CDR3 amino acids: CASSLTGESYNEQFF. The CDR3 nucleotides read TGCGCCAGCAGCTTGACAGGGGAATCCTACAATGAGCAGTTCTTC.